Following are 13 T cell receptor beta chains from one sample sequenced in a study of lymphopenia after photon versus proton radiotherapy. Only in-frame clones appear in the TCRdb table, and some are missing; sequencing was by immunoSEQ multiplex PCR. Of 83,000 or so clones listed, around 83% are singletons. The sample consisted of peripheral blood, taken from a patient treated with proton-based radiotherapy. The receptor set was obtained from a man in his 60s with pancreatic cancer.

J is TRBJ2-2 and V is TRBV7-9; D possibly corresponds to TRBD1 (7 bases). Germline assignment: CDR1 SEHNR and CDR2 FQNEAQ (reference sequence). The V end lost 6 bases, the J end lost 6 bases, and 20 bases lay between the germline ends. The CDR3 runs to 16 residues. The CDR3 sequence is CASRTAGGLRSGELFF. For the CDR3, the DNA is TGTGCCAGCAGGACTGCAGGGGGGTTACGATCCGGGGAGCTGTTTTTT.

This clone was seen only a few times. This rearrangement joins TRBV4-3 to TRBJ1-1; a weak D match, TRBD1 (5 bases). The CDR3 is 15 amino acids. Germline lookup yields CDR1 LGHNA and CDR2 YSLEER. Deletions cut 4 bases from V and 0 bases from J, with 12 bases between. The CDR3: CASSLGWGLNTEAFF. Here the CDR3 DNA reads TGCGCCAGCAGCCTGGGGTGGGGACTGAACACTGAAGCTTTCTTT.

The chain is built from TRBV6-1 and TRBJ2-1; D gene uncertain. The CDR3 loop spans 14 amino acids. Trimming pared 6 bases from V and 0 bases from J, leaving 9 bases between. Germline V lookup: CDR1 MNHNS, CDR2 SASEGT. The CDR3 is CASRDPGSYNEQFF. The CDR3 DNA sequence: TGTGCCAGCAGGGATCCCGGCTCCTACAATGAGCAGTTCTTC.

This chain uses TRBV6-5 with TRBJ2-2, with TRBD1 identical over 8 bases. Trimming cost V 6 bases and J 5 bases; bases outside gene matches: 5. This CDR3 has 14 residues. The V gene's germline CDR1 is MNHEY and CDR2 SVGAGI. The CDR3 loop is CASRGQVETGELFF. For the CDR3, the DNA is TGTGCCAGCAGGGGACAGGTGGAGACCGGGGAGCTGTTTTTT.

The gene calls are TRBV30 and TRBJ2-2; tentative D call: TRBD1 (5 bases). Germline assignment: CDR1 GTSNPN and CDR2 SVGIG (reference sequence). The length of the CDR3 is 12 residues. The ends were cut back, 2 bases at V and 6 bases at J, with 7 bases in the middle. The CDR3 reads CAWSWGAGELFF. The CDR3 nucleotides are TGTGCCTGGAGTTGGGGCGCCGGGGAGCTGTTTTTT.

The rearrangement uses TRBV5-4 and TRBJ2-3; D is possibly TRBD1 (6 bases). V lost 4 bases and J lost 2, with 14 bases in between. This CDR3 has 15 residues. The germline gives CDR1 SGHNT, CDR2 YYREEE (reference sequence). The CDR3 bases are TGTGCCAGCAGCGGTACAGGGCTTCCCACAGATACGCAGTATTTT. As protein: CASSGTGLPTDTQYF.

This clone has just a few counts. The rearrangement uses TRBV27 and TRBJ2-7; possibly TRBD1 for D (6 bases). The CDR3 length is 16 residues. The V end was cut by 0 bases, the J end by 6 bases, with 18 bases between. CDR1 is MNHEY and CDR2 is SMNVEV in the germline V gene (reference sequence). The CDR3 protein is CASSLSWQGPGLEQYF. CDR3 DNA sequence: TGTGCCAGCAGTTTATCGTGGCAGGGGCCCGGACTCGAGCAGTACTTC.

The chain combines TRBV5-5 with TRBJ2-7; D remains ambiguous. Germline-derived CDR1 and CDR2 are SGHKS and YYEKEE (reference sequence). With 4 bases removed from V and 0 bases from J, the gap between germline ends came to 11 bases. This CDR3 contains 14 residues. CDR3 in amino acids: CASSPSASSYEQYF. In DNA, the CDR3 is TGTGCCAGCAGCCCCAGCGCATCCTCCTACGAGCAGTACTTC. Full variable domain (remainder filled in from reference TRBV5-5 and TRBJ2-7): DAGVTQSPTHLIKTRGQQVTLRCSPISGHKSVSWYQQVLGQGPQFIFQYYEKEERGRGNFPDRFSARQFPNYSSELNVNALLLGDSALYLCASSPSASSYEQYFGPGTRLTVT.

The chain employs TRBV29-1 and TRBJ2-4; a weak D match, TRBD1 (6 bases). V lost 6 bases and J lost 6, with 15 bases in between. Germline-derived CDR1 and CDR2 are SQVTM and ANQGSEA. The CDR3 covers 13 residues. CDR3 region: CSVRPQGPNIQYF. CDR3 in DNA: TGCAGCGTGAGGCCACAGGGACCAAACATTCAGTACTTC.

The V and J genes are TRBV5-1 and TRBJ2-7, with 9 bases lining up with TRBD2. The CDR3 is 16 residues long. The germline gives CDR1 SGHRS, CDR2 YFSETQ. The V and J ends lost 0 bases and 1 base, in that order; junction bases with no gene match: 5. CDR3 in DNA: TGCGCCAGCAGCTTGGCTAGCGGGATAATATCCTACGAGCAGTACTTC. It specifies CASSLASGIISYEQYF.

V usage is TRBV5-6 and J usage is TRBJ2-2, with D perhaps assigned TRBD1 or TRBD2 (5 bases each). CDR3 size: 14 residues. Trimming took off 2 bases at V and 6 bases at J, with 11 bases between the two ends. Germline V CDR1 and CDR2: SGHDT, YYEEEE. The chain's CDR3 is CASSLTGAAGELFF. The CDR3 nucleotides are TGTGCCAGCAGCTTAACCGGGGCCGCCGGGGAGCTGTTTTTT.

This chain links TRBV6-5 with TRBJ2-2; 8 bases are a match to TRBD1. There are 15 residues in the CDR3. Trimming took 6 bases from V and 6 from J; bases not matched to a gene: 9. The germline CDR1 and CDR2 sequences are MNHEY and SVGAGI. DNA of the CDR3: TGTGCCAGCAGAGTTCGACAGGGGTGGGCCGGGGAGCTGTTTTTT. This translates into CASRVRQGWAGELFF.

The V call is TRBV7-2, the J call TRBJ1-1; D may be TRBD1 (5 bases). Trimming cost V 1 base and J 1 base, with 7 bases left between them. Germline V gene lookup returns CDR1 SGHTA and CDR2 FQGNSA. The CDR3 runs 14 residues. The CDR3 loop reads CASSLGQGNTEAFF. CDR3 in DNA: TGTGCCAGCAGCTTAGGTCAGGGGAACACTGAAGCTTTCTTT. Full variable domain (missing parts from reference TRBV7-2 and TRBJ1-1): GAGVSQSPSNKVTEKGKDVELRCDPISGHTALYWYRQSLGQGLEFLIYFQGNSAPDKSGLPSDRFSAERTGGSVSTLTIQRTQQEDSAVYLCASSLGQGNTEAFFGQGTRLTVV.